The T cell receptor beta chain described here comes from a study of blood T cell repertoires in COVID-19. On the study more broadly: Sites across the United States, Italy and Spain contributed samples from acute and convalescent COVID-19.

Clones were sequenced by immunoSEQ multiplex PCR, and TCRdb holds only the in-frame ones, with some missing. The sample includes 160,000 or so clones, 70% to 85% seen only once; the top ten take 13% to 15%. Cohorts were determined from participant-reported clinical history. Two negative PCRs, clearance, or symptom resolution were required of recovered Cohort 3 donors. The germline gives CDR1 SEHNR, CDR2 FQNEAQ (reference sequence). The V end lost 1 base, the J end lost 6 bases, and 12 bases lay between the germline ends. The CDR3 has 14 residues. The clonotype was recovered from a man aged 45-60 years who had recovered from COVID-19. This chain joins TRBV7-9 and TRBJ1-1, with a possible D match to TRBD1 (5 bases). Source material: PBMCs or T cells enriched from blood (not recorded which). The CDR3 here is CASSLGWGDAEAFF. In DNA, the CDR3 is TGTGCCAGCAGCTTAGGTTGGGGGGACGCTGAAGCTTTCTTT.